A selection of T cell receptor beta chains follows, all from one sample in a study of blood T cell repertoires in COVID-19. Data came from immunoSEQ multiplex PCR; TCRdb stores just in-frame clones and leaves some out. Of about 70,000 clones detected, around nine tenths appear once; the ten largest clones hold roughly 14%. Sample: peripheral blood. These receptors were obtained from a woman aged 60 to 75 with acute or convalescent COVID-19. The CDR3 runs from the conserved cysteine through the conserved F or W. Fields, in order: clone size, V gene, J gene, D gene, CDR3 protein, CDR3 DNA. The D gene is left open where the match is weak. Size is stated for part of the rows, as once, few or many counts, or as a class when the clone is expanded.

>few|TRBV5-1|TRBJ2-2|TRBD2
CASSLDSAGGPGELFF
TGCGCCAGCAGCTTGGATTCAGCGGGGGGGCCCGGGGAGCTGTTTTTT
>NA|TRBV7-2|TRBJ1-1|TRBD1
CASSYRGQAFF
TGTGCCAGCAGCTACAGGGGGCAGGCTTTCTTT
>NA|TRBV2|TRBJ1-5|NA
CASSPNGFGQPQHF
TGTGCCAGCAGTCCTAACGGGTTCGGTCAGCCCCAGCATTTT
>NA|TRBV10-3|TRBJ1-5|NA
CAISESRTENQPQHF
TGTGCCATCAGTGAGTCGAGGACAGAGAATCAGCCCCAGCATTTT
>NA|TRBV5-4|TRBJ1-1|TRBD1
CASSAETGGGTEAFF
TGTGCCAGCAGCGCAGAGACAGGGGGTGGGACTGAAGCTTTCTTT
>NA|TRBV24-1|TRBJ2-2|TRBD1
CATSDSTGQVPGELFF
TGTGCCACCAGTGATTCCACGGGACAGGTCCCCGGGGAGCTGTTTTTT
>NA|TRBV2|TRBJ2-3|TRBD1
CASRETGGTDTQYF
TGTGCCAGCAGGGAGACAGGGGGCACAGATACGCAGTATTTT
>NA|TRBV5-5|TRBJ1-4|TRBD1
CASSLGAGGYEKLFF
TGTGCCAGCAGCTTGGGCGCAGGGGGGTACGAAAAACTGTTTTTT
>NA|TRBV14|TRBJ2-1|NA
CASSQLPRRNEQFF
TGTGCCAGCAGCCAACTGCCTAGGCGTAATGAGCAGTTCTTC
>NA|TRBV28|TRBJ1-1|NA
CASRGSMPDEAFF
TGTGCCAGCAGGGGCTCAATGCCCGACGAAGCTTTCTTT
>NA|TRBV5-6|TRBJ2-7|NA
CASSLGGSFETPIYEQYF
TGTGCCAGCAGCTTGGGGGGCTCCTTTGAGACACCGATCTACGAGCAGTACTTC
>NA|TRBV5-6|TRBJ2-7|TRBD1
CASSPGTGLYEQYF
TGTGCCAGCAGCCCGGGGACAGGGTTATACGAGCAGTACTTC
>once|TRBV2|TRBJ1-1|TRBD1
CASSQDRGLGTEAFF
TGTGCCAGCAGTCAGGACAGGGGGCTCGGCACTGAAGCTTTCTTT
>few|TRBV5-4|TRBJ1-6|NA
CASSSPSSPLHF
TGTGCCAGCAGCTCCCCTAGTTCACCCCTCCACTTT
>NA|TRBV7-9|TRBJ2-1|TRBD2
CASSFPGLAENEQFF
TGTGCCAGCAGCTTTCCGGGACTAGCGGAAAATGAGCAGTTCTTC
>NA|TRBV9|TRBJ1-2|TRBD1
CASGGGQATYYGYTF
TGTGCCAGCGGCGGGGGACAGGCTACGTACTATGGCTACACCTTC
>NA|TRBV3-1/TRBV3-2|TRBJ2-7|NA
CASSHPITYEQYF
TGTGCCAGCAGCCACCCGATAACATACGAGCAGTACTTC
>NA|TRBV6-5|TRBJ2-7|TRBD1
CASRQGVEYEQYF
TGTGCCAGCAGACAGGGGGTGGAATACGAGCAGTACTTC
>NA|TRBV5-6|TRBJ1-5|TRBD1
CASSSDRGSSNQPQHF
TGTGCCAGCAGCTCCGACAGGGGTTCGAGCAATCAGCCCCAGCATTTT
>NA|TRBV11-1|TRBJ2-1|TRBD2
CASSLGTSGAGEQFF
TGTGCCAGCAGCTTAGGGACTAGCGGGGCGGGGGAGCAGTTCTTC
>NA|TRBV7-2|TRBJ2-4|TRBD1
CASSDWTGRKNIQYF
TGTGCCAGCAGCGACTGGACAGGGCGCAAAAACATTCAGTACTTC
>NA|TRBV9|TRBJ2-1|TRBD2
CASSVEPGGVAGGYNEQFF
TGTGCCAGCAGCGTAGAACCCGGGGGCGTAGCGGGGGGGTACAATGAGCAGTTCTTC
>NA|TRBV10-1|TRBJ2-3|NA
CATRSDTQYF
TGCGCCACCAGGTCTGATACGCAGTATTTT
>NA|TRBV5-4|TRBJ2-5|NA
CASSIGETQYF
TGTGCCAGCTCTATCGGGGAGACCCAGTACTTC